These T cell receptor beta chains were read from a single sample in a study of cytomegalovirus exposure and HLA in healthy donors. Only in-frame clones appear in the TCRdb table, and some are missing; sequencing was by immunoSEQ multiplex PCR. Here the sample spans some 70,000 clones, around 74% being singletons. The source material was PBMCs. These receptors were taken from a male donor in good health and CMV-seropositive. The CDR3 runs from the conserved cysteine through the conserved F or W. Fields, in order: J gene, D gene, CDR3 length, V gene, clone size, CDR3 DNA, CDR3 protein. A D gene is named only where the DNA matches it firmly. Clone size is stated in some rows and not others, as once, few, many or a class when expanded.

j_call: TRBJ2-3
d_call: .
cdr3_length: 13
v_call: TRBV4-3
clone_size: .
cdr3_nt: TGCGCCAGCAGCCAAGATAAGGGGTTGGGGCAGTATTTT
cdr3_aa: CASSQDKGLGQYF

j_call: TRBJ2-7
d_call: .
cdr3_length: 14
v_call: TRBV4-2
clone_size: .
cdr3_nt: TGTGCCAGCAGCCAAGACCCCCCCCAGGGCGAGCAGTACTTC
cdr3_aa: CASSQDPPQGEQYF

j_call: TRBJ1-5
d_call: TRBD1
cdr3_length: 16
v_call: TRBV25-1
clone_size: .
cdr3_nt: TGTGCCAGCAGTGGGACAGGGCCCTGGCGGATGGAGCCCCAGCATTTT
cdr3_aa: CASSGTGPWRMEPQHF

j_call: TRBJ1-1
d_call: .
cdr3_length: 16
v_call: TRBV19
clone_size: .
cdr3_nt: TGTGCCAGTAGTATTGGGGGCGCATGGGTCGATACTGAAGCTTTCTTT
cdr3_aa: CASSIGGAWVDTEAFF

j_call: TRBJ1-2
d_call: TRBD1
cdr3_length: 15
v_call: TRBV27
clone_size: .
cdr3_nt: TGTGCCAGCAGTCCAAGACAGGGGGCGGGATATGGCTACACCTTC
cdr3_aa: CASSPRQGAGYGYTF

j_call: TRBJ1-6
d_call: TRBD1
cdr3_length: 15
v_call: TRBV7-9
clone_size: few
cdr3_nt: TGTGCCAGCAGCTTAATGGGACAGGGGGGATCACCCCTCCACTTT
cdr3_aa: CASSLMGQGGSPLHF

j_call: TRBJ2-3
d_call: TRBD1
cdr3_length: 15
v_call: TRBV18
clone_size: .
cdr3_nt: TGTGCCAGCTCATCTAGGACAGGGAGCACAGATACGCAGTATTTT
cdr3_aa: CASSSRTGSTDTQYF

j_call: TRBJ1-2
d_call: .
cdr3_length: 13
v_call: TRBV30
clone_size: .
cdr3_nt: TGTGCCTGGAGTGATAGGGGTCCCTATGGCTACACCTTC
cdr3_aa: CAWSDRGPYGYTF

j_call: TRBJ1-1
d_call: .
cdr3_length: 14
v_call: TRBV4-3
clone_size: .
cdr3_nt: TGCGCCAGCAGCCAAGATCGGGGGGGCACTGAAGCTTTCTTT
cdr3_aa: CASSQDRGGTEAFF

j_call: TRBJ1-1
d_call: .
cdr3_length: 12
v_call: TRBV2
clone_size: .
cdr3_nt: TGTGCCAGCAGTGTAGAGGGGGATGAAGCTTTCTTT
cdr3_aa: CASSVEGDEAFF

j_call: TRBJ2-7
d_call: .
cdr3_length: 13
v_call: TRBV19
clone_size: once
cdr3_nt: TGTGCCAGTAGCGACACGTTCTCCTACGAGCAGTACTTC
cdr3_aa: CASSDTFSYEQYF

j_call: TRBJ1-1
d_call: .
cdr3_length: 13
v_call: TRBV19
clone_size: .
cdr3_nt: TGTGCCAGTAGACAGGGTGGGAACACTGAAGCTTTCTTT
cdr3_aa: CASRQGGNTEAFF

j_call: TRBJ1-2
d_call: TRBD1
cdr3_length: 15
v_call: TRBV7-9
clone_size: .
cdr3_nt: TGTGCCAGCAGCTTAGCTAACAGGGGATACTCTGGCTACACCTTC
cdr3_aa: CASSLANRGYSGYTF

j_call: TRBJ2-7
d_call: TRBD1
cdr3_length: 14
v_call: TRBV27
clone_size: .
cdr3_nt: TGTGCCAGCAGAGACGAAGACAGGGACTACGAGCAGTACTTC
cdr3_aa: CASRDEDRDYEQYF

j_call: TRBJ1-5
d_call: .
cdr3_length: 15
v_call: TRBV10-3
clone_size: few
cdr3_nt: TGTGCCATCAGTGAGGTAGGGGAAAGCAATCAGCCCCAGCATTTT
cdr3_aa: CAISEVGESNQPQHF

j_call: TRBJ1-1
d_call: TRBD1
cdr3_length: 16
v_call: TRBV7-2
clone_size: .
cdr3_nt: TGTGCCAGCAGCCAGCGGACAGGGACGGGAAACACTGAAGCTTTCTTT
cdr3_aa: CASSQRTGTGNTEAFF

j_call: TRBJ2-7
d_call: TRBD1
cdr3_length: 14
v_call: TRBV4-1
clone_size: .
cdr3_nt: TGCGCCAGCAGCCGAGAAGGACAGGGGTGGGAGCAGTACTTC
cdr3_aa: CASSREGQGWEQYF

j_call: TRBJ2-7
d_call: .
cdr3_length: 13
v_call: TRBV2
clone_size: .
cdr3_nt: TGTGCCAGCAGTGGGGGGGGACACAACGAGCAGTACTTC
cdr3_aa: CASSGGGHNEQYF

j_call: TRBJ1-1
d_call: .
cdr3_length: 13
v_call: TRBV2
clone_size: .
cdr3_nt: TGTGCCAGCAGTATTTTCGCGGACACTGAAGCTTTCTTT
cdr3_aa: CASSIFADTEAFF

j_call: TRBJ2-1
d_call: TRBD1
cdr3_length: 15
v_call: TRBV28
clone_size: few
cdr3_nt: TGTGCCAGCAGTCTGGGACAGGGACTTTGGAATGAGCAGTTCTTC
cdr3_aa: CASSLGQGLWNEQFF

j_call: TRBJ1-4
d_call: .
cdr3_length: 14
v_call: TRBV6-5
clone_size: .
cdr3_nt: TGTGCCAGCAGTTCCTATTCGGCTAATGAAAAACTGTTTTTT
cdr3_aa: CASSSYSANEKLFF

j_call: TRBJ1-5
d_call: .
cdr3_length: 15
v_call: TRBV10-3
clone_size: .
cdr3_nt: TGTGCCATCAGTGAGTCTCGGACACAGGGCCAGCCCCAGCATTTT
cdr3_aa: CAISESRTQGQPQHF

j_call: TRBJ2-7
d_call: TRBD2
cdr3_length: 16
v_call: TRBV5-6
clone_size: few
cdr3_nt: TGTGCCAGCAGCTCCCTTCTAGCGGGGGGGCGAAGGGAGCAGTACTTC
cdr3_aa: CASSSLLAGGRREQYF

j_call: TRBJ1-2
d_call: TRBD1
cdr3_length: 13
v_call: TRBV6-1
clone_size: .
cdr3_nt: TGTGCCAGTAGTTCAGGGGGTTATTATGGCTACACCTTC
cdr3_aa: CASSSGGYYGYTF

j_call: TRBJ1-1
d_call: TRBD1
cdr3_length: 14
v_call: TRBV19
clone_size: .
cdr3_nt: TGTGCCAGTAGGTACAGGGGGTGGGACACTGAAGCTTTCTTT
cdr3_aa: CASRYRGWDTEAFF

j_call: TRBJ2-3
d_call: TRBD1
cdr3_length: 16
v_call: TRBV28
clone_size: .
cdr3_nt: TGTGCCAGCAGTTTTCGAGACAGGGGACGACTCAGCCCCCAGTATTTT
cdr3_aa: CASSFRDRGRLSPQYF

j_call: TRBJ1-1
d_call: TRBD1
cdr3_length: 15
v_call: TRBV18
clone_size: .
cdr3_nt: TGTGCCAGCTCACCACTCCGGGACAGGAGGACTGAAGCTTTCTTT
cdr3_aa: CASSPLRDRRTEAFF

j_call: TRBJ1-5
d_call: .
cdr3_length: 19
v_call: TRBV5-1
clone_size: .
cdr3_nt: TGCGCCAGCAGCCCGGAACCCGTACGTGGCAGGGGCGTAGATCAGCCCCAGCATTTT
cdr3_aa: CASSPEPVRGRGVDQPQHF

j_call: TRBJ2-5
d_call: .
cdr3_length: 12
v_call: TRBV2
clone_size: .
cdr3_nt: TGTGCCAGCAGTCCATTCAGGGAGACCCAGTACTTC
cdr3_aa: CASSPFRETQYF

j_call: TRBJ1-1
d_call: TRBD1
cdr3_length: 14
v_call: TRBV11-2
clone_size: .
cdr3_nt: TGTGCCAGCAGCTTAGACTACAGGGGGTTTGGAGCTTTCTTT
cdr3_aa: CASSLDYRGFGAFF

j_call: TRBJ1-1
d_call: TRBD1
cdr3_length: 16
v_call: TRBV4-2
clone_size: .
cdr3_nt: TGTGCCAGCAGCCATGCCCCGGGACAGGGTAACACTGAAGCTTTCTTT
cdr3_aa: CASSHAPGQGNTEAFF

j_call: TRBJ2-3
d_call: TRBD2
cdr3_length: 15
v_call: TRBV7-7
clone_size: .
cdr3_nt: TGTGCTAGCAGCCCCGGACTAGCCCCCACAGATACGCAGTATTTT
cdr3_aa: CASSPGLAPTDTQYF

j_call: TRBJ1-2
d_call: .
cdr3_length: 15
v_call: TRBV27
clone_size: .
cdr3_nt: TGTGCCAGCAGCCCCTTACCGCAGGGATCCGATGGCTACACCTTC
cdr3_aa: CASSPLPQGSDGYTF

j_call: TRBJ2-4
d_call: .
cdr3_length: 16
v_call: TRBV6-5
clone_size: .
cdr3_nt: TGTGCCAGCAGTTACTCTATCCCGGGGATGGGAAACATTCAGTACTTC
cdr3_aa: CASSYSIPGMGNIQYF

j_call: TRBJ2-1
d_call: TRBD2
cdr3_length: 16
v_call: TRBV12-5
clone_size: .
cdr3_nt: TGTGCTAGTGGTTTTGGGGGGGAGAGCTCCTACAATGAGCAGTTCTTC
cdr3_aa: CASGFGGESSYNEQFF

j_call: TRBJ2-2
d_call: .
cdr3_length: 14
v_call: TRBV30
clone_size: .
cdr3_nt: TGTGCCTGGAGGCAAGGCGGGGCTGGGAGGGAGCTGTTTTTT
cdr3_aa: CAWRQGGAGRELFF

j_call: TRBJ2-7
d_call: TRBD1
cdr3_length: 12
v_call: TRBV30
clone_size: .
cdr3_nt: TGTGGATGGGGACAGGGGGCATACGAGCAGTACTTC
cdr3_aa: CGWGQGAYEQYF

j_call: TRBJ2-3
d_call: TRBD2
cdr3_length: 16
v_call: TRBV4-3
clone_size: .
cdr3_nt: TGCGCCAGCAGCCACACTAGCGGGGGGGCAGTGGATACGCAGTATTTT
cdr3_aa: CASSHTSGGAVDTQYF

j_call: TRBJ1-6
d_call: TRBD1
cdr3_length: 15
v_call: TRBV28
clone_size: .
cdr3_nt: TGTGCCAGCAGTTCGCCGGGACAGATGGATTCACCCCTCCACTTT
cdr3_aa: CASSSPGQMDSPLHF

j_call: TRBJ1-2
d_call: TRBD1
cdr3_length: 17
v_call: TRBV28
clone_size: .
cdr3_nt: TGTGCCAGCAGTTTATCCTTGAGGGACAGGGGAAACTATGGCTACACCTTC
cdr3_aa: CASSLSLRDRGNYGYTF

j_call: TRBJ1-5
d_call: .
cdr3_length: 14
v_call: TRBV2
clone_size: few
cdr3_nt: TGTGCCAGCAGCCGGACAGATAGCAATCAGCCCCAGCATTTT
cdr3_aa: CASSRTDSNQPQHF

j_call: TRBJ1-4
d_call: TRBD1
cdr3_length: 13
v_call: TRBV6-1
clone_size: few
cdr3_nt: TGTGCCAGCTCGGGACAGCCTCGGGAAAAACTGTTTTTT
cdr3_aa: CASSGQPREKLFF

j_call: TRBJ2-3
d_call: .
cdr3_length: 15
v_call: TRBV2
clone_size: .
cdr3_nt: TGTGCCAGCAGTGAAGACAGGGTTCAAACAGATACGCAGTATTTT
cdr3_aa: CASSEDRVQTDTQYF

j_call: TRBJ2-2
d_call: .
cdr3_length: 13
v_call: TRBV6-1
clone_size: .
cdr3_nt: TGTGCCAGCAGGCCCGCCGCGTCCGGGGAGCTGTTTTTT
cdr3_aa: CASRPAASGELFF

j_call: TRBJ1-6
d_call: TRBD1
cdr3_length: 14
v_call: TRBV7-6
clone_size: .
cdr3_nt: TGTGCCAGCAGCAAGGGACAGACAAATTCACCCCTCCACTTT
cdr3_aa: CASSKGQTNSPLHF

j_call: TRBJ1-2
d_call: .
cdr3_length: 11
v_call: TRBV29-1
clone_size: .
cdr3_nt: TGCAGCGTATCAGAGAGCGATGGCTACACCTTC
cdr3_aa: CSVSESDGYTF

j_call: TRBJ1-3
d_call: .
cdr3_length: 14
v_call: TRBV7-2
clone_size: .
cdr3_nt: TGTGCCAGCAGCTCTCCGGGATCTGGAAACACCATATATTTT
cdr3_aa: CASSSPGSGNTIYF

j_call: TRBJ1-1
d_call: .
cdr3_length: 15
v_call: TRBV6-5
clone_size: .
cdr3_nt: TGTGCCAGCAGCCCTGATTCCGTGGGGGGCACTGAAGCTTTCTTT
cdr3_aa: CASSPDSVGGTEAFF

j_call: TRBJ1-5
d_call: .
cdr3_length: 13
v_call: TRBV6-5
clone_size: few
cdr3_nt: TGTGCCAGCAGAGCGATCGCTGGAGAGCCCCAGCATTTT
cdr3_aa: CASRAIAGEPQHF

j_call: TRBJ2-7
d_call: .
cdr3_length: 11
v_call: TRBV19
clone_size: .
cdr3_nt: TGTGCCAGTAGGGGGCCCTACGAGCAGTACTTC
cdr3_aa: CASRGPYEQYF

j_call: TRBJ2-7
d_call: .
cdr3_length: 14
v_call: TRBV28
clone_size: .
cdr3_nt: TGTGCCAGCAGTCCCAGGGGGGTCCCCTACGAGCAGTACTTC
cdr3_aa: CASSPRGVPYEQYF

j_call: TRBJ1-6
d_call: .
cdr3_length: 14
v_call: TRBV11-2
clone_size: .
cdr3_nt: TGTGCCAGCAGCCCGAGCTCCTATAATTCACCCCTCCACTTT
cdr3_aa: CASSPSSYNSPLHF

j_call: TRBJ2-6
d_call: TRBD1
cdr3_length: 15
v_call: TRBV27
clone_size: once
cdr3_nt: TGTGCCAGCAGTGTGACAGGGACCGGGGCCAACGTCCTGACTTTC
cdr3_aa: CASSVTGTGANVLTF

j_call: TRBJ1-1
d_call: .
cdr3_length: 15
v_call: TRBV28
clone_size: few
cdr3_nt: TGTGCCAGCAGTTCCAGGGTAGCGGGGCGGACTGAAGCTTTCTTT
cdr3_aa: CASSSRVAGRTEAFF

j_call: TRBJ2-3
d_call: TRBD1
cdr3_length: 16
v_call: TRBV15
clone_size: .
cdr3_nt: TGTGCCACCAGCAGAGAAAGACAGGGGGAGACAGATACGCAGTATTTT
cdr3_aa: CATSRERQGETDTQYF

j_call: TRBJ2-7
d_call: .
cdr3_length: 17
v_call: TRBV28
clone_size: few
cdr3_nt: TGTGCCAGCTACCCCCCCCCGGGAACAGTTTACTCCTACGAGCAGTACTTC
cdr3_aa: CASYPPPGTVYSYEQYF

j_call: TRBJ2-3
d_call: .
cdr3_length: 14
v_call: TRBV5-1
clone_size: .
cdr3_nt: TGCGCCAGCAGGCCTAGCCATGCAACAGATACGCAGTATTTT
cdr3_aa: CASRPSHATDTQYF

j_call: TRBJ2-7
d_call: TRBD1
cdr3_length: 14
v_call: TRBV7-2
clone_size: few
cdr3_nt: TGTGCCAGCAGCGCGCTCCCAGGGGGCCACGAGCAGTACTTC
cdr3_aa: CASSALPGGHEQYF